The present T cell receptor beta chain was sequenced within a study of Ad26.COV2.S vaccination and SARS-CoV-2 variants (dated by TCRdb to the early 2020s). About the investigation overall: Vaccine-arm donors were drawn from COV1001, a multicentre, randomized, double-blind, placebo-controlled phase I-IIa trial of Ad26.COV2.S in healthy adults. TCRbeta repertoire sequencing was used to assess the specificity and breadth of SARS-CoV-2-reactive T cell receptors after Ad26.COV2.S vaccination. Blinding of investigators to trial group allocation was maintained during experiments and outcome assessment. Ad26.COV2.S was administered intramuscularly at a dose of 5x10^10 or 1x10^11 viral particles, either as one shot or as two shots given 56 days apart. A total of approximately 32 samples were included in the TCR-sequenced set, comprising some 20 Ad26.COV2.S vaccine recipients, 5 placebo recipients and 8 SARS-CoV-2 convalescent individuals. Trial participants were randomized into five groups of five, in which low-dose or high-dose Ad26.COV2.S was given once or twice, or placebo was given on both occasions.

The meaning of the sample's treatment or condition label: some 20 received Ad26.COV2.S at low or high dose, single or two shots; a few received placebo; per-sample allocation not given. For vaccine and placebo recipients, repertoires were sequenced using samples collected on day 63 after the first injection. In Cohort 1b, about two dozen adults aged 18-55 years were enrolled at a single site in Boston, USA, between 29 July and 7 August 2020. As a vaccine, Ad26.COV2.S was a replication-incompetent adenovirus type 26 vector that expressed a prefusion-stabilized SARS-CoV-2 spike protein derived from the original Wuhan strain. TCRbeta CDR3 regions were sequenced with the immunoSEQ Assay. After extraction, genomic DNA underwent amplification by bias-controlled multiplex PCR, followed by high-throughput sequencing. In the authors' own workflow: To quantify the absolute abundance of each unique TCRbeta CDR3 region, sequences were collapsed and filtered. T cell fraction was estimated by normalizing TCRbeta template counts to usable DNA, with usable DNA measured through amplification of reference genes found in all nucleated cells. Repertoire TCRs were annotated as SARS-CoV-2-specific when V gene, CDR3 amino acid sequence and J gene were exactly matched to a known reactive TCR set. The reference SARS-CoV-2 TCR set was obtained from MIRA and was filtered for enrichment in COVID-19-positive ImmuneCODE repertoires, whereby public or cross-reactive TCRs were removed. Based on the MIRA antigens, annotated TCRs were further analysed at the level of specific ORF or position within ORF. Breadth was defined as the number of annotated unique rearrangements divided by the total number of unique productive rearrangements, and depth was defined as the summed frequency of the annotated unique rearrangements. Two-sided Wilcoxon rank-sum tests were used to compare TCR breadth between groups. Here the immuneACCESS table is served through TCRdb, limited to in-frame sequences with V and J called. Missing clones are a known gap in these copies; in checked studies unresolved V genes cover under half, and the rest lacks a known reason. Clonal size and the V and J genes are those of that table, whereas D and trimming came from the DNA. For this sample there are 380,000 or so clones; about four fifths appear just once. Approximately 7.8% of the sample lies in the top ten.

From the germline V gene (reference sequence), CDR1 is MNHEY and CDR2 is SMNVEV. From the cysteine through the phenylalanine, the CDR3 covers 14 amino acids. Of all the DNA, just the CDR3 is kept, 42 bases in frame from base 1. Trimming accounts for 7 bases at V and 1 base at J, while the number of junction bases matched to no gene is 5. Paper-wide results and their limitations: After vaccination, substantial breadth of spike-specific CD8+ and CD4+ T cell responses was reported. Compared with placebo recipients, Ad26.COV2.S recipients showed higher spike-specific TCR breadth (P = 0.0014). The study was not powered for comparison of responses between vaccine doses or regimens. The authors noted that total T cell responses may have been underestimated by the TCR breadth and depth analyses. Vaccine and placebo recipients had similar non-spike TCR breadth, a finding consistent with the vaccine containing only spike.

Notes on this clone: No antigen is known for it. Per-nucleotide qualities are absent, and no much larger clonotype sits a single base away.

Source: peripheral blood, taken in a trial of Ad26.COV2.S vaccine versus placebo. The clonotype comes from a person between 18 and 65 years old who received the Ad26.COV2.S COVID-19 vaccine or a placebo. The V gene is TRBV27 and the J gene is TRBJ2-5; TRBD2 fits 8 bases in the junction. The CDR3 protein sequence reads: CASKRLASQETQYF. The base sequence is TGTGCCAGCAAAAGACTAGCGAGCCAAGAGACCCAGTACTTC.